This paragraph covers one T cell receptor beta chain sequence. The source of the sample is a study of CD8 T cells in Susac syndrome. Per the germline V gene, CDR1 is LGHNA and CDR2 is YNFKEQ. This CDR3 is built from 16 residues. J was trimmed by 8 bases and V by 0 bases; bases with no gene match: 6. RNA totalling about 0.5 to 1 ug underwent reverse transcription with random hexamers. Via MiXCR, TCRdb re-called the immunoSEQ multiplex PCR reads, giving one row per CDR3 protein. The sample lists approximately 120,000 distinct CDR3 sequences, around 94% seen once, with over 0.2% in the top ten. The origin of this receptor is a human donor with Susac syndrome. The chain is built from TRBV4-2 and TRBJ2-1; 11 bases are shared with TRBD2. The sample taken for sequencing was CD8+ T cells from PBMCs. The CDR3 here is CASSQEKLAGVDEQFF. The CDR3 bases are TGTGCCAGCAGCCAAGAAAAACTAGCGGGAGTGGATGAGCAGTTCTTC.